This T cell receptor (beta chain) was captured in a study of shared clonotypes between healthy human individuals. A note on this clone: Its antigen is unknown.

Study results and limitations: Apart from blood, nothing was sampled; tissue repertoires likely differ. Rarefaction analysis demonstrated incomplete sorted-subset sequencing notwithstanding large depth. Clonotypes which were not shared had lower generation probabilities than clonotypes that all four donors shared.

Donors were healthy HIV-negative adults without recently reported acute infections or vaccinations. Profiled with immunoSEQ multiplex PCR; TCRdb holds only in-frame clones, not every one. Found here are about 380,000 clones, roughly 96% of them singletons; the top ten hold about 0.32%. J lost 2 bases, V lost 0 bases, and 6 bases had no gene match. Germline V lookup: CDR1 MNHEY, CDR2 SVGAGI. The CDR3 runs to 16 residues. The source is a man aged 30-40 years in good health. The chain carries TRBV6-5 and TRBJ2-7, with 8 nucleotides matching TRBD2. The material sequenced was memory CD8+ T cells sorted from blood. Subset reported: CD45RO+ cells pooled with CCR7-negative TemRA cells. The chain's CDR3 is CASSYSVTGGTYEQYF. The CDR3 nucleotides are TGTGCCAGCAGTTACTCTGTGACGGGAGGGACCTACGAGCAGTACTTC.